A selection of T cell receptor beta chains follows, all from one sample in a study of beta chain features in type 1 diabetes. TCRdb's copy holds only in-frame clones and misses some; the assay was immunoSEQ multiplex PCR. The sample lists around 430,000 clones, about 29% occurring once. The sample consisted of naive CD4+ T cells from blood. Receptors were obtained from a man younger than 30 in good health. CDR3s include the opening cysteine and the closing phenylalanine or tryptophan. Fields, in order: CDR3 DNA, CDR3 protein, J gene, clone size, V gene, D gene. The D gene is left open where the match is weak. Rows give clone size only sometimes, using once, few, many, or a class for an expanded clone.

TGTGCCATCAGTGAACCGGCGACAGCTCGGGGAGAGACCCAGTACTTC | CAISEPATARGETQYF | TRBJ2-5 | few | TRBV10-3 | .
TGTGCCAGCAGCGAAAGGACAGGCTACGAGCAGTACTTC | CASSERTGYEQYF | TRBJ2-7 | few | TRBV9 | TRBD1
TGTGCCTGGAGTGCTGGGACAGGGGGCGATCAGCCCCAGCATTTT | CAWSAGTGGDQPQHF | TRBJ1-5 | . | TRBV30 | TRBD1
TGTGCCAGCAGCCTACTAGCGGGAGGGAAAAACATTCAGTACTTC | CASSLLAGGKNIQYF | TRBJ2-4 | . | TRBV5-6 | TRBD2
TGTGCCTGCTGGGGCCAGGGGGGCTCCCTTTTAGATACGCAGTATTTT | CACWGQGGSLLDTQYF | TRBJ2-3 | few | TRBV30 | .
TGCGCCAGCAGCTTGTCGCCTAGCGGCTACGAGCAGTACTTC | CASSLSPSGYEQYF | TRBJ2-7 | . | TRBV5-1 | TRBD2
TGTGCCAGTAGTATAAGGAACCACGGCGGGTATGAGCAGTTCTTC | CASSIRNHGGYEQFF | TRBJ2-1 | . | TRBV19 | .
TGTGCCAGCAGCACCCGGACAGGGACTTACAATGAGCAGTTCTTC | CASSTRTGTYNEQFF | TRBJ2-1 | . | TRBV9 | TRBD1
TGTGCCTGGAGCGCTAGCGGGGCGAACACCGGGGAGCTGTTTTTT | CAWSASGANTGELFF | TRBJ2-2 | . | TRBV30 | TRBD2
TGTGCCAGCAGCTTAGCTGGGCCAGATACGCAGTATTTT | CASSLAGPDTQYF | TRBJ2-3 | few | TRBV7-2 | .
TGTGCCAGCAGCTTATGGAGGGGCCCTTCCACAGATACGCAGTATTTT | CASSLWRGPSTDTQYF | TRBJ2-3 | few | TRBV7-2 | .
TGCAGCGTTGGGCAGGGGTTGAACACCGGGGAGCTGTTTTTT | CSVGQGLNTGELFF | TRBJ2-2 | . | TRBV29-1 | .
TGTGCCTGTTCGGGGGAAAAACTGTTTTTT | CACSGEKLFF | TRBJ1-4 | . | TRBV30 | .
TGCGCCAGCAGCCTCGGGACTAGCGGAGGTCAGACCCAGTACTTC | CASSLGTSGGQTQYF | TRBJ2-5 | . | TRBV5-1 | TRBD2
TGTGCCTGGAGGACGTCTCCGGACACCGGGGAGCTGTTTTTT | CAWRTSPDTGELFF | TRBJ2-2 | few | TRBV30 | .
TGTGCCAGCAGCCCTCAACAGGGAGGTCAAACTGAAGCTTTCTTT | CASSPQQGGQTEAFF | TRBJ1-1 | . | TRBV27 | .
TGTGCCAGCAGTTCAGGCACAGATACGCAGTATTTT | CASSSGTDTQYF | TRBJ2-3 | . | TRBV28 | .
TGTGCCAGCAGCTTGCCTGGGACAGCTCATTCTGGGGGCTACACCTTC | CASSLPGTAHSGGYTF | TRBJ1-2 | . | TRBV7-9 | TRBD1
TGTGCCTGGAGTGCACAGGGGGCCGGGGAGCTGTTTTTT | CAWSAQGAGELFF | TRBJ2-2 | few | TRBV30 | TRBD1
TGTGCCCGATCCCGAGGGGCGGGCTCCTACAATGAGCAGTTCTTC | CARSRGAGSYNEQFF | TRBJ2-1 | . | TRBV30 | .
TGTGCCTGGTCCAGGGGATATACGGAGACCCAGTACTTC | CAWSRGYTETQYF | TRBJ2-5 | . | TRBV30 | .
TGTGCCTGGAGTGTACCTGGGAGGTCCTACGAGCAGTACTTC | CAWSVPGRSYEQYF | TRBJ2-7 | . | TRBV30 | .
TGCAGCGCCCGGACTAGCGTAGAGAGCAATGAGCAGTTCTTC | CSARTSVESNEQFF | TRBJ2-1 | . | TRBV29-1 | TRBD2
TGCAGCGTTGAAGAGGATGGGACCGCGGCGGGCTATGGCTACACCTTC | CSVEEDGTAAGYGYTF | TRBJ1-2 | . | TRBV29-1 | .
TGTGCCTGGAGCCCCGACTCAACTAGCTACGAGCAGTACTTC | CAWSPDSTSYEQYF | TRBJ2-7 | few | TRBV30 | .
TGTGCCAGCAGCCTGACAGGGGGAGCTTTCTTT | CASSLTGGAFF | TRBJ1-1 | . | TRBV2 | TRBD1
TGTGCCAGCAGCGGAGGACTAGCGGGAGGGAGAAATGAGCAGTTCTTC | CASSGGLAGGRNEQFF | TRBJ2-1 | few | TRBV27 | TRBD2
TGTGCCAGCAGCTTCAGTAGCTCCTACGAGCAGTACTTC | CASSFSSSYEQYF | TRBJ2-7 | . | TRBV5-5 | .
TGTGCCAGCAGTTTCTACCCGGCGGGAGGGACGATTTACGAGCAGTACTTC | CASSFYPAGGTIYEQYF | TRBJ2-7 | few | TRBV27 | TRBD2
TGTGCCAGCAGCCAAGGGACCATCCATACGCAGTATTTT | CASSQGTIHTQYF | TRBJ2-3 | few | TRBV14 | .
TGCGCCAGCAGCTTGGAAGACACCGGGGAGCTGTTTTTT | CASSLEDTGELFF | TRBJ2-2 | . | TRBV5-1 | .
TGTGCCATCAGTCCTAGCGGGAGGAATGAGCAGTTCTTC | CAISPSGRNEQFF | TRBJ2-1 | few | TRBV10-3 | TRBD2
TGTGCCAGCACCGAGCAGGGGGTGGAAAAACTGTTTTTT | CASTEQGVEKLFF | TRBJ1-4 | . | TRBV2 | TRBD1
TGTGCCAGCAGTTTTCTTGTTTCCTACGAGCAGTACTTC | CASSFLVSYEQYF | TRBJ2-7 | few | TRBV28 | .
TGCAGCGTTGAATCGGACAGGGCCTACGAGCAGTACTTC | CSVESDRAYEQYF | TRBJ2-7 | . | TRBV29-1 | TRBD1
TGTGCCAGCAGCTTAGCTTTTAGCGGAGAAGAGACCCAGTACTTC | CASSLAFSGEETQYF | TRBJ2-5 | few | TRBV7-2 | .
TGCAGCGTTGTTGACCAGACCTACGAGCAGTACTTC | CSVVDQTYEQYF | TRBJ2-7 | . | TRBV29-1 | .
TGTGCCAGCAGGACGGACAGGGTGGCGGGTATGGCTTTCTTT | CASRTDRVAGMAFF | TRBJ1-1 | few | TRBV6-5 | TRBD1
TGCGCCAGCAGCTACATCAGGGGCCCAACTAATGAAAAACTGTTTTTT | CASSYIRGPTNEKLFF | TRBJ1-4 | few | TRBV4-3 | .
TGTGCCATCAGTCAAGCGGGAAAGGAGACCCAGTACTTC | CAISQAGKETQYF | TRBJ2-5 | . | TRBV10-3 | TRBD2
TGTGCCACCAGCAGAGCAGGGACAGGGGTCAATGAGCAGTTCTTC | CATSRAGTGVNEQFF | TRBJ2-1 | . | TRBV15 | TRBD1
TGTGCCAGCAGTTTGGACAGGAACACTGAAGCTTTCTTT | CASSLDRNTEAFF | TRBJ1-1 | . | TRBV27 | .
TGTGCCAGCAGCCCGGGATCGCCCATTGACGAGCAGTACTTC | CASSPGSPIDEQYF | TRBJ2-7 | . | TRBV7-9 | .
TGTGCCAGCAGCTCTACCGGGACTAGCGGGGGAGAGCAGTACTTC | CASSSTGTSGGEQYF | TRBJ2-7 | . | TRBV7-9 | TRBD2
TGTGCCAGTAGTGGGACAGGGATAACAGATACGCAGTATTTT | CASSGTGITDTQYF | TRBJ2-3 | once | TRBV19 | TRBD1
TGTGCCAGCAGCCCTCAGGGGGCCACGCTTTCCTATGGCTACACCTTC | CASSPQGATLSYGYTF | TRBJ1-2 | few | TRBV9 | TRBD1
TGTGCCAGCAGCGCCCAGACGGGTTACAATGAGCAGTTCTTC | CASSAQTGYNEQFF | TRBJ2-1 | few | TRBV9 | .
TGTGCCTGGATGGAGGGAAATTCCTACGAGCAGTACTTC | CAWMEGNSYEQYF | TRBJ2-7 | . | TRBV30 | .
TGTGCCTGGAGTCATCGCTCTGGTGAGCAGTTCTTC | CAWSHRSGEQFF | TRBJ2-1 | few | TRBV30 | .
TGTGCCTGGTCCCACGGAGGGTACCAAGAGACCCAGTACTTC | CAWSHGGYQETQYF | TRBJ2-5 | few | TRBV30 | .
TGCAGCACCTGGACAGGGCCGGGAAACACCATATATTTT | CSTWTGPGNTIYF | TRBJ1-3 | few | TRBV29-1 | TRBD1
TGTGCCACCAGCAGGGACTGGGCCGGGGAGCTGTTTTTT | CATSRDWAGELFF | TRBJ2-2 | . | TRBV15 | .
TGTGCCAGCAGCGGCTACCAGGACTTTCGGACTGGGGCCAACGTCCTGACTTTC | CASSGYQDFRTGANVLTF | TRBJ2-6 | . | TRBV9 | .
TGTGCCTGGAGTGTACATGCGGGGAATGAGCAGTTCTTC | CAWSVHAGNEQFF | TRBJ2-1 | . | TRBV30 | .
TGTGCCATCAGTGAGTCCAGCGGGAGGAGTGTCGAGACCCAGTACTTC | CAISESSGRSVETQYF | TRBJ2-5 | few | TRBV10-3 | TRBD2
TGTGCCATCTCCCGTGGGGAGACCCAGTACTTC | CAISRGETQYF | TRBJ2-5 | . | TRBV10-3 | .